This T cell receptor beta chain was sequenced for a study of cytomegalovirus exposure and HLA in healthy donors. Study-level results: In terms of immune exposure information, only CMV serostatus was available.

V was trimmed by 7 bases and J by 4 bases, leaving 13 bases between them. CDR3 length equals 13 residues. Germline V gene lookup returns CDR1 LGHNT and CDR2 FRNRAP. A multiplex PCR was run with 60 Vbeta primers and 13 Jbeta primers. TCRdb's table, derived via immunoSEQ multiplex PCR, lists solely in-frame clones and lacks some. The sample lists some 100,000 clones; about four fifths were seen once. Comments on this clone: Its specificity is not known.

V usage is TRBV12-5 and J usage is TRBJ1-1; the D is unclear. This TCR was recovered from a woman in her thirties or forties in good health and CMV-seronegative. Sequencing used PBMCs. The CDR3 nucleotides read TGTGCTAGTGCCCTGGAGGGTGGCACTGAAGCTTTCTTT. Translating gives CASALEGGTEAFF.